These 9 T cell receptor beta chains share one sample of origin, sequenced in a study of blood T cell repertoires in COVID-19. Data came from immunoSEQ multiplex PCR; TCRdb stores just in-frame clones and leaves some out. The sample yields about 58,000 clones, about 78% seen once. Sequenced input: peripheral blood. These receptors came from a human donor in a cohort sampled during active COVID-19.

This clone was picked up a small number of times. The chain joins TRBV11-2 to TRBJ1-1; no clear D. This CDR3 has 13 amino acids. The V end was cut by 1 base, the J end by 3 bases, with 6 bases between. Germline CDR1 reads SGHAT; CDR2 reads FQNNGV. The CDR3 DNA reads TGTGCCAGCAGCTTAGGGGCCGACACTGAAGCTTTCTTT. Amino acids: CASSLGADTEAFF.

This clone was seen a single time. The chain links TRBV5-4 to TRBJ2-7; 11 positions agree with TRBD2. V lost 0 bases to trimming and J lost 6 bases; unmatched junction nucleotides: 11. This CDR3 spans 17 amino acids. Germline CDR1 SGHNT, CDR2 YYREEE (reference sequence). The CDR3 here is CASSLVPSGRRGPEQYF. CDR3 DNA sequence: TGTGCCAGCAGCTTGGTTCCTAGCGGGAGGCGAGGGCCCGAGCAGTACTTC.

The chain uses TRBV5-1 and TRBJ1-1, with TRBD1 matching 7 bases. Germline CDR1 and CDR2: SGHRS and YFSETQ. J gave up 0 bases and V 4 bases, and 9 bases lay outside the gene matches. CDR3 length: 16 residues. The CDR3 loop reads CASSPGQVIMNTEAFF. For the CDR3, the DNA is TGCGCCAGCAGCCCCGGACAGGTTATCATGAACACTGAAGCTTTCTTT.

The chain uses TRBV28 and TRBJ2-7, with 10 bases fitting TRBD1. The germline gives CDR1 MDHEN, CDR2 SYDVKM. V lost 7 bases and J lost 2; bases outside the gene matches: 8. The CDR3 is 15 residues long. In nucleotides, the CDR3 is TGTGCCAGCACCATCCGGGACAGGGGTACCTACGAGCAGTACTTC. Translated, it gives CASTIRDRGTYEQYF.

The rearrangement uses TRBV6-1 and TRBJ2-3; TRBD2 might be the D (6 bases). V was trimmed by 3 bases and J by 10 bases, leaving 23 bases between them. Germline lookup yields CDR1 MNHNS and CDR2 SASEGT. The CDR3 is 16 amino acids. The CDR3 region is CASSEVAETPSGSQYF. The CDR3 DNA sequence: TGTGCCAGCAGTGAGGTAGCGGAGACCCCTTCCGGTTCGCAGTATTTT.

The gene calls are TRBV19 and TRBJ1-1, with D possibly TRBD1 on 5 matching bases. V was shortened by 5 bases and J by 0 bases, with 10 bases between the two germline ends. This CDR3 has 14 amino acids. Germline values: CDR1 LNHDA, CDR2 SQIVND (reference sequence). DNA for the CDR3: TGTGCCAGTAGTTCCGGCAGGGTGAACACTGAAGCTTTCTTT. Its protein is CASSSGRVNTEAFF.

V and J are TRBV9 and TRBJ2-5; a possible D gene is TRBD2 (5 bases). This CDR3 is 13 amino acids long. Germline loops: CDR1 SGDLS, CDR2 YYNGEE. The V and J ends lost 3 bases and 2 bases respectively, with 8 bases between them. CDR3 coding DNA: TGTGCCAGCAGCGCCAGCGGACAAGAGACCCAGTACTTC. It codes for CASSASGQETQYF.

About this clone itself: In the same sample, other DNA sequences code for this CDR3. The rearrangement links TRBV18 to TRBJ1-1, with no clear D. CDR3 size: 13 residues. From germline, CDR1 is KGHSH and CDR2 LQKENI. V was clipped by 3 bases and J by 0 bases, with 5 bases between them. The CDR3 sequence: CASSPAVNTEAFF. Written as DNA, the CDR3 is TGTGCCAGCTCACCCGCAGTGAACACTGAAGCTTTCTTT.

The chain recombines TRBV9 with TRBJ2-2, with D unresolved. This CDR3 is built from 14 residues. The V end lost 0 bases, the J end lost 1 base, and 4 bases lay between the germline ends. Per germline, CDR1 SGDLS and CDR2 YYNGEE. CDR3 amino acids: CASSVAVNTGELFF. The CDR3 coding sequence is TGTGCCAGCAGCGTAGCGGTGAACACCGGGGAGCTGTTTTTT.